Presented here are 20 T cell receptor beta chains from one specimen sequenced in a study of CD8 T cells in Susac syndrome (dated by TCRdb to about 2019). Library creation used the immunoSEQ multiplex PCR assay. RNA was extracted using the RNeasy kit, and about 0.45 to 1 microgram was reverse transcribed with random hexamers. The raw public data were reprocessed by TCRdb itself: fastp quality trimming at Q25, MiXCR clonotype calling, in-frame beta chains only. Identical CDR3 protein sequences are pooled into one entry, listed with their most common genes and DNA. In this sample the table shows more than 200,000 distinct CDR3 sequences, approximately 94% of which occur a single time. Jointly, the top ten make up under 0.2% of the sample. Sequencing was performed on CD4+ T cells from PBMCs. These receptor sequences come from a human donor with Susac syndrome.

The chain couples TRBV20-1 to TRBJ2-7; D might be TRBD2 (5 bases). The V and J ends lost 4 bases and 0 bases respectively, with 10 bases between them. The CDR3 has 13 amino acids. CDR1 DFQATT and CDR2 SNEGSKA come from the germline V gene (reference sequence). CDR3: CSATGGSSYEQYF. DNA for the CDR3: TGCAGTGCTACAGGAGGCAGCTCCTACGAGCAGTACTTC.

This chain joins TRBV7-2 and TRBJ1-6; D remains ambiguous. CDR1 SGHTA and CDR2 FQGNSA come from the germline V gene. CDR3 length: 14 amino acids. V was shortened by 6 bases and J by 10 bases, with 16 bases between the two germline ends. This chain's CDR3 is CASSRVGVGSPLHF. CDR3 DNA sequence: TGTGCCAGCAGTCGAGTGGGCGTTGGGTCACCCCTCCACTTT. The whole variable domain, filled in from reference TRBV7-2 and TRBJ1-6, reads GAGVSQSPSNKVTEKGKDVELRCDPISGHTALYWYRQSLGQGLEFLIYFQGNSAPDKSGLPSDRFSAERTGGSVSTLTIQRTQQEDSAVYLCASSRVGVGSPLHFGNGTRLTVT.

The chain links TRBV9 to TRBJ2-7, with TRBD1 identical over 7 bases. CDR3 length: 13 amino acids. Germline V CDR1 and CDR2: SGDLS, YYNGEE. V gave up 0 bases and J gave up 8 bases; unmatched junction bases: 5. CDR3 protein: CASSVGQGDKQYF. CDR3 coding DNA: TGTGCCAGCAGCGTAGGGCAGGGGGATAAGCAGTACTTC.

This clonotype appeared a single time. The rearrangement uses TRBV27 and TRBJ2-1, with D maybe TRBD2 (6 bases). Trimming removed 2 bases from V and 3 bases from J, with 14 bases in between. This CDR3 comprises 16 residues. Per the germline V gene, CDR1 is MNHEY and CDR2 is SMNVEV (reference sequence). CDR3 bases: TGTGCCAGCAGTTTAAGTGCGGGATCGCACTACAATGAGCAGTTCTTC. Protein product: CASSLSAGSHYNEQFF.

The CDR3 sequence: CASSQIDSQNTEAFF. DNA of the CDR3: TGTGCCAGCAGCCAAATCGACTCCCAGAACACTGAAGCTTTCTTT. The chain combines TRBV14 with TRBJ1-1; D is undetermined. Germline V lookup: CDR1 SGHDN, CDR2 FVKESK. V gave up 2 bases and J gave up 1 base, with 11 bases separating them. The CDR3 extends over 15 amino acids.

The chain has TRBV29-1 and TRBJ2-7; no firm D call. The germline V gene has CDR1 SQVTM and CDR2 ANQGSEA. The CDR3 spans 11 residues. Trimming left V 3 bases short and J 4 bases short, with 7 bases between. For the CDR3, the DNA is TGCAGCGTTGATTTGGGATACGAGCAGTACTTC. It yields the protein CSVDLGYEQYF.

This sequence joins TRBV7-8 and TRBJ2-1, with D possibly TRBD1 on 6 matching bases. CDR1 is SGHVS, CDR2 FQNEAQ, per germline. V shed 5 bases and J shed 5 bases, with 10 bases lying between them. The CDR3 length is 13 residues. The CDR3 DNA sequence: TGTGCCAGCAGCGACAACAGGGACAATGAGCAGTTCTTC. Protein: CASSDNRDNEQFF.

This chain connects TRBV2 to TRBJ1-5; D might be TRBD1 (5 bases). The CDR3 spans 15 residues. Germline V CDR1 and CDR2: SNHLY, FYNNEI. Trimming removed 2 bases at V and 0 bases at J, with 8 bases between. This chain's CDR3 is CASSERDGSNQPQHF. CDR3 sequence (DNA): TGTGCCAGCAGTGAAAGGGACGGTAGCAATCAGCCCCAGCATTTT.

The gene calls are TRBV19 and TRBJ2-5, with 11 bases fitting TRBD2. CDR3 length: 16 amino acids. Germline values: CDR1 LNHDA, CDR2 SQIVND (reference sequence). V lost 3 bases, J lost 5 bases, and 8 bases stayed unmatched. In DNA, the CDR3 is TGTGCCAGTAGTATGGCCGCTAGCGGGGGGAGGGAGACCCAGTACTTC. Translation gives CASSMAASGGRETQYF.

The chain couples TRBV10-3 to TRBJ2-2; TRBD2 matches at 13 bases. Per the germline V gene, CDR1 is ENHRY and CDR2 is SYGVKD. After removal of 5 bases from V and 6 bases from J, the junction contained 12 bases not matched to a gene. The CDR3 runs 18 residues. CDR3 residues: CAISPTGTSGAEAGELFF. The CDR3 coding sequence is TGTGCCATCAGTCCGACCGGGACTAGCGGGGCAGAAGCCGGGGAGCTGTTTTTT.

V is TRBV6-5 and J is TRBJ2-1; D is undetermined. V lost 7 bases to trimming and J lost 0 bases, with 13 bases between them. Germline-derived CDR1 and CDR2 are MNHEY and SVGAGI. This CDR3 comprises 15 residues. CDR3 region: CASNPSSLSYNEQFF. The CDR3 nucleotides are TGTGCCAGCAATCCCAGCAGCCTCTCCTACAATGAGCAGTTCTTC.

This sequence joins TRBV7-2 and TRBJ2-5, with 7 bases aligning to TRBD1. Germline assignment: CDR1 SGHTA and CDR2 FQGNSA. CDR3 length: 16 residues. Unmatched junction bases numbered 9, after V lost 2 bases and J lost 3 bases. As DNA, the CDR3 is TGTGCCAGCAGCTTACAAGGGTCCGACAGGGAAGAGACCCAGTACTTC. Amino acid sequence: CASSLQGSDREETQYF.

The chain couples TRBV5-1 to TRBJ2-3, with no clear D. Per the germline V gene, CDR1 is SGHRS and CDR2 is YFSETQ. V was shortened by 4 bases and J by 2 bases, with 11 bases between the two germline ends. The CDR3 is made up of 14 amino acids. DNA of the CDR3: TGCGCCAGCAGCCCGGTGGGGTCCACAGATACGCAGTATTTT. Translating gives CASSPVGSTDTQYF.

The genes are TRBV10-3 and TRBJ1-4; D unresolved. Germline V gene lookup returns CDR1 ENHRY and CDR2 SYGVKD. V dropped 6 bases and J dropped 4 bases, with 12 bases sitting between them. This CDR3 region has 14 residues. The DNA for the CDR3 is TGTGCCATCAGACAGACACTGGATAATGAAAAACTGTTTTTT. This gives the protein CAIRQTLDNEKLFF.

The chain uses TRBV4-1 and TRBJ1-5; the D gene is possibly TRBD1 (5 bases). V was shortened by 0 bases and J by 9 bases, with 18 bases between the two germline ends. The germline gives CDR1 MGHRA, CDR2 YSYEKL. This CDR3 has 16 amino acids. Written as DNA, the CDR3 is TGCGCCAGCAGCCAAGATCAGGACGGGGACGTAGTGCCCCAGCATTTT. Protein sequence: CASSQDQDGDVVPQHF.

This sequence joins TRBV5-1 and TRBJ2-3; 9 bases agree with TRBD1. This CDR3 region has 16 residues. V gave up 1 base and J gave up 3 bases; unmatched junction bases: 6. Germline CDR1 reads SGHRS; CDR2 reads YFSETQ. The CDR3 region is CASSLTGGIRTDTQYF. The CDR3 DNA follows: TGCGCCAGCAGCTTGACAGGGGGCATTAGGACAGATACGCAGTATTTT.

The chain has TRBV28 and TRBJ2-3; 10 nucleotides line up with TRBD2. The CDR3 is made up of 16 amino acids. In germline, CDR1 is MDHEN, CDR2 SYDVKM. Germline trimming cut 4 bases from V and 1 base from J; bases unmatched to any gene: 5. The CDR3 DNA reads as TGTGCCAGCAGTTCGGCTAGCGGGGGTCGCACAGATACGCAGTATTTT. Its translation: CASSSASGGRTDTQYF.

V and J are TRBV6-5 and TRBJ2-1; 14 nucleotides agree with TRBD2. Germline CDR1 reads MNHEY; CDR2 reads SVGAGI. Trimming cost V 5 bases and J 10 bases; bases outside gene matches: 7. CDR3 size: 15 residues. This CDR3 is CASSPTSGGAGEQFF. The CDR3 region has the DNA TGTGCCAGCAGTCCGACTAGCGGGGGGGCGGGAGAGCAGTTCTTC.

This chain joins TRBV5-5 and TRBJ1-1, with 12 bases lining up with TRBD1. The CDR3 totals 16 residues. Germline CDR1 SGHKS, CDR2 YYEKEE (reference sequence). V was clipped by 4 bases and J by 11 bases; unmatched bases: 15. CDR3 in amino acids: CASSRGTGGTTLGAFF. The CDR3 DNA reads as TGTGCCAGCAGCCGAGGGACAGGGGGCACCACTCTTGGGGCTTTCTTT.

The chain combines TRBV29-1 with TRBJ1-1, with a tentative D call TRBD1 (5 bases). V was trimmed by 7 bases and J by 11 bases, leaving 17 bases between them. Per the germline V gene, CDR1 is SQVTM and CDR2 is ANQGSEA. The CDR3 has 11 amino acids. CDR3 protein: CSGRGSSGAFF. CDR3 DNA sequence: TGCAGCGGACGGGGCAGCTCTGGCGCTTTCTTT.